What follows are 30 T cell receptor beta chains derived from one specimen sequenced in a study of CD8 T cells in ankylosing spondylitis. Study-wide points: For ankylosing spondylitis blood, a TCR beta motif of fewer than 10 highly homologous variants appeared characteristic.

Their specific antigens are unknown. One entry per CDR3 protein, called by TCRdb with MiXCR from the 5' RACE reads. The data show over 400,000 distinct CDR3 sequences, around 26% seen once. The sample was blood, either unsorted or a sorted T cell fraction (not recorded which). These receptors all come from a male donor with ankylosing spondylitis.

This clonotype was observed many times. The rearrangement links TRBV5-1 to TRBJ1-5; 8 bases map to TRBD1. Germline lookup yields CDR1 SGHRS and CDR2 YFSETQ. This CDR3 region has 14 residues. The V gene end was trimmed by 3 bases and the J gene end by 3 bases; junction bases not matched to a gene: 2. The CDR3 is CASSSGGANQPQHF. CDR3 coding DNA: TGCGCCAGCAGCTCAGGGGGCGCCAATCAGCCCCAGCATTTT.

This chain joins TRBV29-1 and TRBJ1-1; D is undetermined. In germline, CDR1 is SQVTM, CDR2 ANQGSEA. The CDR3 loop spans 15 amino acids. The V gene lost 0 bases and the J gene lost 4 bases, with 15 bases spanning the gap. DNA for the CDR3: TGCAGCGTTGAAGATCGGGTAGCGCTGCGCACTGAAGCTTTCTTT. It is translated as CSVEDRVALRTEAFF. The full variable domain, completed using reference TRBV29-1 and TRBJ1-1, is SAVISQKPSRDICQRGTSLTIQCQVDSQVTMMFWYRQQPGQSLTLIATANQGSEATYESGFVIDKFPISRPNLTFSTLTVSNMSPEDSSIYLCSVEDRVALRTEAFFGQGTRLTVV.

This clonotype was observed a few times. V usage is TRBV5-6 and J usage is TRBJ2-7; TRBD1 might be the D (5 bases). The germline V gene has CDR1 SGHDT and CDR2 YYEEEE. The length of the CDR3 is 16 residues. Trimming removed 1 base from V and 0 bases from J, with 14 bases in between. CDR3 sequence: CASSLLGHSSSYEQYF. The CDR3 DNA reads TGTGCCAGCAGCTTGCTGGGGCATTCGAGCTCCTACGAGCAGTACTTC.

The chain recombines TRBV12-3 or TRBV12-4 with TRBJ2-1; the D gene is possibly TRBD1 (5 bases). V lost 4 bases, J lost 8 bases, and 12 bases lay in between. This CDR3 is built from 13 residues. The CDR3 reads CASSSSGSDEQFF. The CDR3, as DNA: TGTGCCAGCAGTTCTTCAGGGTCCGATGAGCAGTTCTTC.

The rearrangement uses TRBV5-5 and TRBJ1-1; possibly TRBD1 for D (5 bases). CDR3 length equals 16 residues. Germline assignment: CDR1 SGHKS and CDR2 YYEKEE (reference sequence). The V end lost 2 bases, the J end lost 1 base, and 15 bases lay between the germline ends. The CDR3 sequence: CASSFGIGAQNTEAFF. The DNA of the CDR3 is TGTGCCAGCAGCTTTGGCATTGGGGCCCAGAACACTGAAGCTTTCTTT.

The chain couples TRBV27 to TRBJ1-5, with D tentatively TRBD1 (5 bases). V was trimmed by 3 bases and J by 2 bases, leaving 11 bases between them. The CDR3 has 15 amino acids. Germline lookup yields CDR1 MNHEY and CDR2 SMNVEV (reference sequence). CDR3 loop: CASSFGGRGNQPQHF. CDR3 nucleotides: TGTGCCAGCAGTTTCGGGGGACGCGGCAATCAGCCCCAGCATTTT.

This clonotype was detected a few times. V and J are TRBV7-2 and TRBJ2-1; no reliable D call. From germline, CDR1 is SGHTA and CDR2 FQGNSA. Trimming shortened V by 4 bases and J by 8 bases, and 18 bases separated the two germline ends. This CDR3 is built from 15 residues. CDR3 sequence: CASSSQSDLTDEQFF. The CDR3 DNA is TGTGCCAGCAGCTCCCAATCGGACCTAACCGATGAGCAGTTCTTC.

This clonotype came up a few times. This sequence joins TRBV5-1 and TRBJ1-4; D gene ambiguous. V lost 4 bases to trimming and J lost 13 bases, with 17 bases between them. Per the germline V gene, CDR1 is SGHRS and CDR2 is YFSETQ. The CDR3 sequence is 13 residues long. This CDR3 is CASSTDGNVGLFF. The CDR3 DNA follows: TGCGCCAGCAGCACCGACGGCAACGTCGGACTGTTTTTT.

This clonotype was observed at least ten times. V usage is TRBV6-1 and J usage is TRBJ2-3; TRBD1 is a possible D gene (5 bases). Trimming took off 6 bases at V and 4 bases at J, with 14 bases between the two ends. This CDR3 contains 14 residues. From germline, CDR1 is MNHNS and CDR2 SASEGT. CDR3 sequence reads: CASSPDLRADTQYF. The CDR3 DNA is TGTGCCAGCAGCCCCGACCTCAGGGCAGATACGCAGTATTTT.

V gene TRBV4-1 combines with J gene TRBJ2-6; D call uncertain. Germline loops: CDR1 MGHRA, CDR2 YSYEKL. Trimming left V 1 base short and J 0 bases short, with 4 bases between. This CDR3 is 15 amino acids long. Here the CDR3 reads CASSQVPSGANVLTF. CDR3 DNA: TGCGCCAGCAGCCAAGTCCCCTCTGGGGCCAACGTCCTGACTTTC.

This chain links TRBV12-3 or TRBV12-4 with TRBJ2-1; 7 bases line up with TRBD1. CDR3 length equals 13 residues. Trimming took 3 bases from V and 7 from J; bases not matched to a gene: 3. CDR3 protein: CASSFRQGNEQFF. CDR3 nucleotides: TGTGCCAGCAGTTTCCGACAGGGTAATGAGCAGTTCTTC.

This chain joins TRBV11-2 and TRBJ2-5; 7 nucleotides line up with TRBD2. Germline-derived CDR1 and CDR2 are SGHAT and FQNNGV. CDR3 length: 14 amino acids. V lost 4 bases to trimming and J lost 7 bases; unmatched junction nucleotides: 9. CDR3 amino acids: CASSSGRGRGTQYF. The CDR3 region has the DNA TGTGCCAGCAGCTCCGGACGGGGGAGGGGGACCCAGTACTTC.

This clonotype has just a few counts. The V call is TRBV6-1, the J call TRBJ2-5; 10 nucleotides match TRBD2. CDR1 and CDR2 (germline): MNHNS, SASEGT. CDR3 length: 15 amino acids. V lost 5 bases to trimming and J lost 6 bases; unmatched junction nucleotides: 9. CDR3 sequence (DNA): TGTGCCAGCAGTCAGGGAGTAGCGGGAGGAAAGACCCAGTACTTC. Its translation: CASSQGVAGGKTQYF.

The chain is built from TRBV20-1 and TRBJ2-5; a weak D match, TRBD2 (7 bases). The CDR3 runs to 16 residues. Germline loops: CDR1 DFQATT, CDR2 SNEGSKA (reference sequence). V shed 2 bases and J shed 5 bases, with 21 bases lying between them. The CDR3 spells CSARRGGTWEVETQYF. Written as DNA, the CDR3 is TGCAGTGCTAGAAGGGGGGGGACTTGGGAGGTGGAGACCCAGTACTTC.

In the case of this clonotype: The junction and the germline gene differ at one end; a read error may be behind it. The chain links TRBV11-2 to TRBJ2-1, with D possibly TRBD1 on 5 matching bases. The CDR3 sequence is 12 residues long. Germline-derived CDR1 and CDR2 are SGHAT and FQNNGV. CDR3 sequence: CASSIETVEQFF. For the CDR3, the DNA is TGTGCCAGCAGCATAGAGACAGTTGAGCAGTTCTTC.

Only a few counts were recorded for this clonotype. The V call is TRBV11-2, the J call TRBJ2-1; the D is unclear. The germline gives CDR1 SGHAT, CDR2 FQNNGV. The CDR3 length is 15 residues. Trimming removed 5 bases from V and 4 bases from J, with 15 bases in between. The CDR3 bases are TGTGCCAGCAGCCTGTACCTTGCTATATACAATGAGCAGTTCTTC. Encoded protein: CASSLYLAIYNEQFF.

The CDR3 coding sequence is TGTGCCAGCAACCCCAGGGGTCGAGGTGAGCAGTTCTTC. Translation: CASNPRGRGEQFF. The chain uses TRBV12-3 or TRBV12-4 and TRBJ2-1; tentative D call: TRBD1 (6 bases). V was trimmed by 7 bases and J by 9 bases, leaving 16 bases between them. This CDR3 is built from 13 residues.

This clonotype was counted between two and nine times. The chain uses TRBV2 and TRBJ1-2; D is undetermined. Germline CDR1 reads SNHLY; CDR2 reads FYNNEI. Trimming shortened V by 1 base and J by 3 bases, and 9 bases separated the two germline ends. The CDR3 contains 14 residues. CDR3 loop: CASSEEIYDYGYTF. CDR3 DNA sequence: TGTGCCAGCAGTGAAGAGATTTACGACTATGGCTACACCTTC.

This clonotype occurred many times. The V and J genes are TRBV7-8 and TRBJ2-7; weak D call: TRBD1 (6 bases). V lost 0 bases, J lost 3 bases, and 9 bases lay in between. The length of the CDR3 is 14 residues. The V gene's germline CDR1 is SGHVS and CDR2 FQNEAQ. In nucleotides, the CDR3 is TGTGCCAGCAGCTTAGCCGCCAGGGGCTACGAGCAGTACTTC. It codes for CASSLAARGYEQYF.

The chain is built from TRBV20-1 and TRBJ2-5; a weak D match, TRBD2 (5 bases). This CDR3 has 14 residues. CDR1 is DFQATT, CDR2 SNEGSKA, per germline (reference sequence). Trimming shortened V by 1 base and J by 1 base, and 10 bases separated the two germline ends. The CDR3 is CSARAMAGQETQYF. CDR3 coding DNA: TGCAGTGCTAGAGCTATGGCGGGCCAAGAGACCCAGTACTTC.

The CDR3: CASRGQGTTEAFF. CDR3 DNA: TGTGCCAGCAGGGGACAGGGTACCACTGAAGCTTTCTTT. The genes are TRBV25-1 and TRBJ1-1; TRBD1 matches at 9 bases. The germline CDR1 and CDR2 sequences are MGHDK and SYGVNS. This CDR3 is built from 13 residues. Unmatched junction bases numbered 3, after V lost 6 bases and J lost 4 bases.

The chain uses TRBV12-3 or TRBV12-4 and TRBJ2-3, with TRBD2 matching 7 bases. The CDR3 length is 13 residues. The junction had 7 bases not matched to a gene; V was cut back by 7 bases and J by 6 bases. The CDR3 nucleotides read TGTGCCAGCACTCCTCGGGGGGAGGATACGCAGTATTTT. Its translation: CASTPRGEDTQYF.

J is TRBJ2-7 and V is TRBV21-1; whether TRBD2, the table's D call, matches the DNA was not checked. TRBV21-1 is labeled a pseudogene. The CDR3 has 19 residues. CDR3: CASSNGDRETASGNYEQYF. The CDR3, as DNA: TGTGCCAGCAGCAACGGTGATCGCGAGACGGCTAGCGGAAACTACGAGCAGTACTTC.

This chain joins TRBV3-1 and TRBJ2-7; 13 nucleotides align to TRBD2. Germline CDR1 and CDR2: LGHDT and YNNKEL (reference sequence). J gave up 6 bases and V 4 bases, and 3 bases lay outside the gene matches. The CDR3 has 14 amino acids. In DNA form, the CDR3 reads TGTGCCAGCAGCCGGACTAGCGGGAGCTTCGAGCAGTACTTC. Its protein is CASSRTSGSFEQYF.

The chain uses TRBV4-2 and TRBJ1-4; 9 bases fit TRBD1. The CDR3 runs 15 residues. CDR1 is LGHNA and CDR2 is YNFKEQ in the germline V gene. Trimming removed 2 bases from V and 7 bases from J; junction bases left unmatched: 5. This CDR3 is CASSQPGQGAEKLFF. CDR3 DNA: TGTGCCAGCAGCCAACCGGGACAGGGTGCTGAAAAACTGTTTTTT.

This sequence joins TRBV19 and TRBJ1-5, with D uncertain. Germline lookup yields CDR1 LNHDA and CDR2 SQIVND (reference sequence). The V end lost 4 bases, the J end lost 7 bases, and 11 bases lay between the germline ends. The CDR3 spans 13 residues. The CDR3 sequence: CASSTQAGQPQHF. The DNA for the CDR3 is TGTGCCAGTAGTACCCAGGCCGGGCAGCCCCAGCATTTT. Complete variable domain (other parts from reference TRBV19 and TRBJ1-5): DGGITQSPKYLFRKEGQNVTLSCEQNLNHDAMYWYRQDPGQGLRLIYYSQIVNDFQKGDIAEGYSVSREKKESFPLTVTSAQKNPTAFYLCASSTQAGQPQHFGDGTRLSIL.

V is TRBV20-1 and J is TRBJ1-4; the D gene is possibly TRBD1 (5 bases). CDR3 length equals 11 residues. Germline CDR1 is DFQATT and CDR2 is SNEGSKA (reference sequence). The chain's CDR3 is CVGTREEKLFF. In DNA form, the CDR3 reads TGCGTCGGGACGAGAGAAGAAAAACTGTTTTTT.

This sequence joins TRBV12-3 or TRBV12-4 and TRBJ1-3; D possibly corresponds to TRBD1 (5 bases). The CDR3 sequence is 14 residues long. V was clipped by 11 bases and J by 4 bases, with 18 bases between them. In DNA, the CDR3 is TGTGCCTTAAAAGGGGTGGGCGCGGGAAACACCATATATTTT. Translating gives CALKGVGAGNTIYF.

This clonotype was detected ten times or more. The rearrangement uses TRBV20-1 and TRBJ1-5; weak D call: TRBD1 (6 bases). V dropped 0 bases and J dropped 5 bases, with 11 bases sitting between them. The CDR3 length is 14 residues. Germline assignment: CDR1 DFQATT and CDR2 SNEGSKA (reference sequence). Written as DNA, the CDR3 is TGCAGTGCTAGAGAACCAAGGGGGGATCAGCCCCAGCATTTT. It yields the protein CSAREPRGDQPQHF.

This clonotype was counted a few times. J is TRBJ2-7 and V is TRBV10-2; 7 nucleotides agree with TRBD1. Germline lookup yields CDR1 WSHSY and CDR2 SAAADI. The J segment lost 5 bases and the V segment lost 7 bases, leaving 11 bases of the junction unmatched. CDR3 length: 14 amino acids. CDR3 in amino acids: CASTPTGMANEQYF. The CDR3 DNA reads TGCGCCAGCACTCCGACAGGGATGGCAAACGAGCAGTACTTC.